What follows describes a single TCR beta chain. CDR1 is LNHDA and CDR2 is SQIVND in the germline V gene (reference sequence). V shed 6 bases, J shed 0 bases, and the junction held 2 bases outside the gene matches. CDR3 length: 14 amino acids. The sample comes from a study of cytomegalovirus exposure and HLA in healthy donors. Sequencing was performed with immunoSEQ multiplex PCR; in TCRdb, only in-frame clones are kept and a portion is missing. The data show under 250,000 clones, roughly nine tenths seen once. What was sequenced was PBMCs. This TCR derives from a man between 18 and 35 years old in good health and CMV-seropositive. This chain connects TRBV19 to TRBJ2-1; 7 positions agree with TRBD2. DNA for the CDR3: TGTGCCAGTAGATGGGGGGGCTCCTACAATGAGCAGTTCTTC. Translating it yields CASRWGGSYNEQFF.